Below are 5 T cell receptor beta chains sequenced from a single sample in a study of brain metastases from non-small cell lung cancer. The data were produced by immunoSEQ multiplex PCR, yet TCRdb's version contains in-frame clones alone and is incomplete. The sample holds 1,500 to 2,000 clones; roughly 77% are singletons and the top ten take 8.5% to 10%. Sequencing input: tumor-adjacent normal tissue. The receptors shown here come from a donor over 35 with non-small cell lung cancer.

This chain joins TRBV7-9 and TRBJ2-7; D not certain. V lost 1 base and J 6 bases, leaving 13 bases between the germline ends. Germline lookup yields CDR1 SEHNR and CDR2 FQNEAQ (reference sequence). This CDR3 region has 14 residues. The CDR3 region has the DNA TGTGCCAGCAGCTTAGGGCAACTCTTTAGCGAGCAGTACTTC. Translated, it gives CASSLGQLFSEQYF.

A remark on this clone: Other nucleotide sequences in the sample specify the same CDR3. V gene TRBV30 combines with J gene TRBJ2-2; D is undetermined. The CDR3 consists of 14 residues. Germline V gene lookup returns CDR1 GTSNPN and CDR2 SVGIG (reference sequence). V was pared by 1 base and J by 8 bases, with 14 bases between. As DNA, the CDR3 is TGTGCCTGGAGTGCCGACGATGGTCCTGGGGAGCTGTTTTTT. It yields the protein CAWSADDGPGELFF.

This sequence joins TRBV7-9 and TRBJ1-3; 9 bases fit TRBD1. CDR1 SEHNR and CDR2 FQNEAQ come from the germline V gene (reference sequence). There are 15 residues in the CDR3. J was trimmed by 2 bases and V by 4 bases; bases with no gene match: 3. CDR3 in amino acids: CASSSGQGPGNTIYF. CDR3 coding DNA: TGTGCCAGCAGCTCGGGACAGGGTCCTGGAAACACCATATATTTT.

The chain links TRBV19 to TRBJ2-3; D call uncertain. Trimming pared 3 bases from V and 2 bases from J, leaving 9 bases between. The germline gives CDR1 LNHDA, CDR2 SQIVND (reference sequence). This CDR3 region has 14 residues. The CDR3 sequence: CASSILDSTDTQYF. CDR3 sequence (DNA): TGTGCCAGTAGTATTCTGGATTCCACAGATACGCAGTATTTT. The full variable domain, completed using reference TRBV19 and TRBJ2-3, is DGGITQSPKYLFRKEGQNVTLSCEQNLNHDAMYWYRQDPGQGLRLIYYSQIVNDFQKGDIAEGYSVSREKKESFPLTVTSAQKNPTAFYLCASSILDSTDTQYFGPGTRLTVL.

This clone appeared a single time. V gene TRBV5-1 combines with J gene TRBJ1-2, with D tentatively TRBD1 (6 bases). CDR1 and CDR2 from the germline V gene are SGHRS and YFSETQ. The CDR3 has 15 residues. The V and J ends lost 2 bases and 8 bases respectively, with 19 bases between them. As DNA, the CDR3 is TGCGCCAGCAGCTTCACATCCGGGGGCCTTAGGGGCTACACCTTC. Translating it yields CASSFTSGGLRGYTF.